These T cell receptor beta chains were read from a single sample in a study of T cells in narcolepsy. TCRdb's table, derived via immunoSEQ multiplex PCR, lists solely in-frame clones and lacks some. The table includes 25,000 to 30,000 clones, approximately 82% detected once. Material: CD45RA- memory CD4+ T cells from PBMCs. The receptors were sampled from a human donor with narcolepsy. The CDR3 runs from the conserved cysteine through the conserved F or W.

v_call cdr3_aa
TRBV7-2 CASSLAGFTGEQFF
TRBV6-1 CASSNSYNSPLHF
TRBV11-3 CASSLGGQGDSPLHF
TRBV29-1 CSVEGDINYGYTF
TRBV7-8 CASSIQGAGGNTIYF
TRBV19 CASSIVRGSGWNTGELFF
TRBV5-3 CARSVDRAYEQYF
TRBV6-5 CASSYEGAGELFF
TRBV19 CASSRGGQGITYNNQPQHF
TRBV29-1 CSVEGVRRGYTF
TRBV28 CASSSDRGLSSYNSPLHF
TRBV6-5 CASSGLAGPKGTQYF
TRBV27 CASSPGTAQNSPLHF